Listed here are 28 T cell receptor beta chains from one sample, sequenced in a study of radiation and T cells in renal cell carcinoma. Sequenced by immunoSEQ multiplex PCR; TCRdb stores in-frame clones only, minus some. This sample has 150,000 to 190,000 clones, with over 80% found just once. Time point meaning: blood 2 weeks post-SBRT. Treatment described: 15 Gy SBRT to primary tumor, nephrectomy 4 weeks later. The specimen was blood, collected from a patient whose treatment included radiotherapy and nephrectomy. The source is a woman between 50 and 59 years old with renal cell carcinoma.

The chain has TRBV18 and TRBJ1-4; D call uncertain. The CDR3 sequence is 13 residues long. From germline, CDR1 is KGHSH and CDR2 LQKENI. The ends were cut back, 2 bases at V and 8 bases at J, with 9 bases in the middle. CDR3 sequence reads: CASSPTGGEKLFF. CDR3 DNA: TGTGCCAGCTCACCAACGGGAGGGGAAAAACTGTTTTTT.

This clone appeared once. The chain recombines TRBV4-1 with TRBJ2-7; 8 positions agree with TRBD2. The V gene end was trimmed by 3 bases and the J gene end by 0 bases; junction bases not matched to a gene: 7. Germline lookup yields CDR1 MGHRA and CDR2 YSYEKL. The CDR3 contains 16 residues. In DNA, the CDR3 is TGCGCCAGCAGCCAGATCGTAGCGGGGCTCTCCTACGAGCAGTACTTC. This translates into CASSQIVAGLSYEQYF.

The chain carries TRBV5-1 and TRBJ1-2; the D gene is possibly TRBD1 (6 bases). CDR1 is SGHRS, CDR2 YFSETQ, per germline. The CDR3 length is 12 residues. V gave up 4 bases and J gave up 8 bases, with 12 bases separating them. CDR3: CASSITGNGYTF. In DNA form, the CDR3 reads TGCGCCAGCAGCATCACAGGGAACGGCTACACCTTC.

V usage is TRBV19 and J usage is TRBJ2-2; TRBD1 matches 7 bases. CDR3 length: 14 residues. Germline trimming cut 7 bases from V and 2 bases from J; bases unmatched to any gene: 4. Germline lookup yields CDR1 LNHDA and CDR2 SQIVND (reference sequence). CDR3 nucleotide sequence: TGTGCCAGTACCGGGACAGTAAACACCGGGGAGCTGTTTTTT. This encodes CASTGTVNTGELFF.

The genes are TRBV19 and TRBJ2-1, with 11 bases aligning to TRBD2. J gave up 7 bases and V 3 bases, and 8 bases lay outside the gene matches. Germline V gene lookup returns CDR1 LNHDA and CDR2 SQIVND (reference sequence). The CDR3 has 16 amino acids. CDR3 amino acids: CASSINSGGAWNEQFF. CDR3 in DNA: TGTGCCAGTAGTATCAATAGCGGGGGGGCCTGGAATGAGCAGTTCTTC.

The chain employs TRBV18 and TRBJ1-4; 12 positions agree with TRBD1. Germline assignment: CDR1 KGHSH and CDR2 LQKENI. The CDR3 runs to 17 residues. Trimming removed 1 base from V and 8 bases from J; junction bases left unmatched: 8. CDR3 region: CASSPQGQGALREKLFF. The CDR3 DNA is TGTGCCAGCTCACCACAGGGACAGGGGGCGCTTCGCGAAAAACTGTTTTTT.

The DNA of the CDR3 is TGTGCCAGCAGCACAAAGACAGGGGGCGGGAGAAACACCATATATTTT. Translating it yields CASSTKTGGGRNTIYF. This chain connects TRBV5-4 to TRBJ1-3, with TRBD1 matching over 10 bases. There are 16 residues in the CDR3. With V trimmed by 4 bases and J by 5 bases, 9 bases remained unmatched. The germline CDR1 and CDR2 sequences are SGHNT and YYREEE (reference sequence). Complete variable domain (other parts from reference TRBV5-4 and TRBJ1-3): ETGVTQSPTHLIKTRGQQVTLRCSSQSGHNTVSWYQQALGQGPQFIFQYYREEENGRGNFPPRFSGLQFPNYSSELNVNALELDDSALYLCASSTKTGGGRNTIYFGEGSWLTVV.

This clone was recorded only once. This chain joins TRBV11-3 and TRBJ1-1; 7 positions agree with TRBD1. J gave up 11 bases and V 0 bases, and 9 bases lay outside the gene matches. Per the germline V gene, CDR1 is SGHNT and CDR2 is YENEEA. The CDR3 length is 14 residues. The CDR3 nucleotides read TGTGCCAGCAGCTTAGATGGCCAGGGGGGGATGGCTTTCTTT. It translates to CASSLDGQGGMAFF.

The chain uses TRBV5-1 and TRBJ2-5; TRBD2 matches at 14 bases. Germline V gene sequence: CDR1 SGHRS, CDR2 YFSETQ. This CDR3 comprises 16 residues. V gave up 3 bases and J gave up 2 bases; unmatched junction bases: 3. The DNA of the CDR3 is TGCGCCAGCAGCTGGACTAGCGGGGGGTCACAAGAGACCCAGTACTTC. It encodes CASSWTSGGSQETQYF.

There are a few counts of this clone. V usage is TRBV14 and J usage is TRBJ1-5; TRBD1 matches 7 bases. Germline lookup yields CDR1 SGHDN and CDR2 FVKESK. The CDR3 loop spans 17 amino acids. Trimming removed 3 bases from V and 3 bases from J; junction bases left unmatched: 11. CDR3 sequence: CASSHWTGSGNNQPQHF. The CDR3 DNA is TGTGCCAGCAGCCACTGGACAGGATCCGGCAACAATCAGCCCCAGCATTTT.

J is TRBJ2-5 and V is TRBV18; TRBD1 is a possible D gene (5 bases). V lost 3 bases, J lost 2 bases, and 7 bases lay in between. CDR3 size: 13 residues. Germline loops: CDR1 KGHSH, CDR2 LQKENI. For the CDR3, the DNA is TGTGCCAGCTCACCCGACAGTCAAGAGACCCAGTACTTC. As protein: CASSPDSQETQYF.

The chain carries TRBV10-2 and TRBJ2-3, with 10 bases fitting TRBD2. The junction had 5 bases not matched to a gene; V was cut back by 6 bases and J by 5 bases. Germline CDR1 is WSHSY and CDR2 is SAAADI. The CDR3 runs to 14 residues. The CDR3 bases are TGCGCCAGCAGCGCCAGCGGGGGGGTAGATACGCAGTATTTT. Its translation: CASSASGGVDTQYF.

Points on this clone: Additional DNA sequences in this sample encode the identical CDR3. The J gene is TRBJ1-1, the V gene TRBV11-1; possible D gene TRBD1, 5 bases. The CDR3 length is 14 residues. Germline V gene data show CDR1 as SGHAT and CDR2 as FQDESV (reference sequence). V was trimmed by 2 bases and J by 0 bases, leaving 7 bases between them. CDR3 sequence reads: CASSLQGMNTEAFF. Written as DNA, the CDR3 is TGTGCCAGCAGCTTACAGGGTATGAACACTGAAGCTTTCTTT.

This sequence joins TRBV5-1 and TRBJ2-7, with TRBD2 matching over 8 bases. The V segment lost 4 bases and the J segment 0 bases; nucleotides outside the gene matches: 12. The CDR3 contains 17 residues. The germline V gene encodes CDR1 SGHRS and CDR2 YFSETQ. DNA for the CDR3: TGCGCCAGCAGCCTCACAGGAGGGGCGGGAGGCTCCTACGAGCAGTACTTC. This sequence encodes CASSLTGGAGGSYEQYF. The variable domain in full, with the rest retrieved from reference TRBV5-1 and TRBJ2-7, is KAGVTQTPRYLIKTRGQQVTLSCSPISGHRSVSWYQQTPGQGLQFLFEYFSETQRNKGNFPGRFSGRQFSNSRSEMNVSTLELGDSALYLCASSLTGGAGGSYEQYFGPGTRLTVT.

The J gene is TRBJ1-4, the V gene TRBV14, with no clear D. Germline V gene data show CDR1 as SGHDN and CDR2 as FVKESK. The V gene lost 0 bases and the J gene lost 8 bases, with 13 bases spanning the gap. CDR3 length: 15 amino acids. In DNA form, the CDR3 reads TGTGCCAGCAGCCAAGAACGAGGGAAGGGAGAAAAACTGTTTTTT. It specifies CASSQERGKGEKLFF.

The CDR3 reads CASSLHREGRGSPLHF. In nucleotides, the CDR3 is TGTGCCAGCAGCTTACACAGGGAGGGCAGAGGGTCACCCCTCCACTTT. V usage is TRBV7-2 and J usage is TRBJ1-6; D might be TRBD1 (6 bases). In germline, CDR1 is SGHTA, CDR2 FQGNSA. Trimming took off 2 bases at V and 10 bases at J, with 18 bases between the two ends. This CDR3 is built from 16 residues.

The chain combines TRBV4-2 with TRBJ2-7; D ambiguous. V lost 5 bases to trimming and J lost 6 bases, with 17 bases between them. The CDR3 totals 14 residues. Germline V gene sequence: CDR1 LGHNA, CDR2 YNFKEQ. The CDR3 DNA follows: TGTGCCAGCAGCTCCGAGTGGGGTTCATCCGAGCAGTACTTC. The encoded protein is CASSSEWGSSEQYF.

This clone occurred a few times. The chain recombines TRBV30 with TRBJ1-4, with TRBD1 identical over 10 bases. This CDR3 has 15 residues. In germline, CDR1 is GTSNPN, CDR2 SVGIG (reference sequence). Trimming removed 0 bases from V and 5 bases from J; junction bases left unmatched: 3. DNA for the CDR3: TGTGCCTGGAGTGTGGGGGGACAGGGGAATGAAAAACTGTTTTTT. Translating gives CAWSVGGQGNEKLFF.

This rearrangement joins TRBV5-1 to TRBJ2-6; D unresolved. Trimming removed 0 bases from V and 12 bases from J, with 10 bases in between. The V gene's germline CDR1 is SGHRS and CDR2 YFSETQ. CDR3 length: 13 amino acids. The CDR3 bases are TGCGCCAGCAGCTTGGAACGGCCCTCCGTCCTGACTTTC. Protein product: CASSLERPSVLTF.

The chain couples TRBV6-5 to TRBJ1-3; 7 positions match TRBD1. Trimming took 8 bases from V and 2 from J; bases not matched to a gene: 9. Germline CDR1 and CDR2: MNHEY and SVGAGI. The CDR3 contains 15 residues. The CDR3 DNA reads TGTGCCAGCCGTCGGGACAGTGTTGCTGGAAACACCATATATTTT. Translation: CASRRDSVAGNTIYF.

The gene calls are TRBV18 and TRBJ2-1, with D possibly matching TRBD2 (5 bases). Germline V lookup: CDR1 KGHSH, CDR2 LQKENI. This CDR3 is built from 13 residues. With 1 base removed from V and 7 bases from J, the gap between germline ends came to 8 bases. Written as DNA, the CDR3 is TGTGCCAGCTCACCACAGAGGGAGAATGAGCAGTTCTTC. It is translated as CASSPQRENEQFF.

The genes are TRBV5-4 and TRBJ1-1, with D uncertain. Trimming pared 0 bases from V and 1 base from J, leaving 16 bases between. CDR1 is SGHNT and CDR2 is YYREEE in the germline V gene (reference sequence). The CDR3 contains 17 residues. Here the CDR3 reads CASSLGQFGSGNTEAFF. The CDR3 DNA is TGTGCCAGCAGCTTGGGGCAGTTCGGGTCGGGGAACACTGAAGCTTTCTTT.

The chain uses TRBV13 and TRBJ1-6; no definite D call. This CDR3 spans 17 amino acids. Trimming left V 3 bases short and J 6 bases short, with 18 bases between. CDR1 and CDR2 (germline): PRHDT, FYEKMQ (reference sequence). The CDR3 DNA reads as TGTGCCAGCAGCTTGGAGGAGGCCACGCGGGGTAATTCACCCCTCCACTTT. Protein sequence: CASSLEEATRGNSPLHF. Based on the CDR3 plus reference TRBV13 and TRBJ1-6, the full variable domain is AAGVIQSPRHLIKEKRETATLKCYPIPRHDTVYWYQQGPGQDPQFLISFYEKMQSDKGSIPDRFSAQQFSDYHSELNMSSLELGDSALYFCASSLEEATRGNSPLHFGNGTRLTVT.

V gene TRBV11-1 combines with J gene TRBJ1-2; D might be TRBD1 (5 bases). Germline values: CDR1 SGHAT, CDR2 FQDESV (reference sequence). The CDR3 covers 14 residues. The V gene lost 2 bases and the J gene lost 4 bases, with 11 bases spanning the gap. The CDR3 reads CASSLSGNLYGYTF. DNA for the CDR3: TGTGCCAGCAGCTTATCAGGGAACCTCTATGGCTACACCTTC.

A few counts support this clone. The V call is TRBV29-1, the J call TRBJ2-2, with a possible D match to TRBD1 (5 bases). The germline gives CDR1 SQVTM, CDR2 ANQGSEA. The CDR3 is 15 amino acids. The V end lost 4 bases, the J end lost 0 bases, and 12 bases lay between the germline ends. The CDR3 DNA is TGCAGCGTTGTAATCAGGGCAGCGAACACCGGGGAGCTGTTTTTT. Translating it yields CSVVIRAANTGELFF.

This clone was picked up one time. The chain combines TRBV10-3 with TRBJ2-7; D may be TRBD1 (6 bases). The CDR3 length is 14 residues. The germline V gene encodes CDR1 ENHRY and CDR2 SYGVKD. The V and J ends lost 6 bases and 2 bases respectively, with 14 bases between them. The CDR3 spells CAIRSVSGAYEQYF. The CDR3 DNA sequence: TGTGCCATCAGATCGGTTTCAGGGGCCTACGAGCAGTACTTC.

This clone has a single count. The chain joins TRBV5-5 to TRBJ2-5, with 13 bases lining up with TRBD2. Germline CDR1 SGHKS, CDR2 YYEKEE (reference sequence). V was clipped by 5 bases and J by 1 base; unmatched bases: 5. This CDR3 contains 16 residues. In DNA form, the CDR3 reads TGTGCCAGCAGTTCCGGACTAGCGGGGGCCCAAGAGACCCAGTACTTC. It yields the protein CASSSGLAGAQETQYF.

V gene TRBV14 combines with J gene TRBJ1-1; D is unresolved. Per germline, CDR1 SGHDN and CDR2 FVKESK. Trimming left V 0 bases short and J 3 bases short, with 11 bases between. This CDR3 has 15 residues. For the CDR3, the DNA is TGTGCCAGCAGCCAAGATGGGTGGGCCTACACTGAAGCTTTCTTT. Protein: CASSQDGWAYTEAFF.